This is a list of T cell receptor beta chains from one sample in a study of long-term antiretroviral therapy in people with HIV. Here immunoSEQ multiplex PCR was the method, and the copy in TCRdb shows in-frame clones only, minus some. The repertoire holds fewer than 55,000 clones, with 90% to 95% as singletons. Source: unsorted PBMCs, taken 3.7 years after starting antiretroviral therapy. Receptors originate from a woman in her forties or fifties with HIV. CDR3s include the opening cysteine and the closing phenylalanine or tryptophan. D genes are given only for firm matches. Expanded clones are given a class, and other clones once, few, many or no size at all.

abundance,j_gene,v_gene,d_gene,CDR3aa,CDR3nt
.,TRBJ2-5,TRBV23-1,TRBD2,CASPREGRSGAETQYF,TGCGCCAGCCCCCGGGAGGGTAGGAGCGGGGCAGAGACCCAGTACTTC
.,TRBJ1-4,TRBV4-2,.,CASSQDSQGLNEKLFF,TGTGCCAGCAGCCAAGATAGTCAAGGGCTTAATGAAAAACTGTTTTTT
.,TRBJ2-1,TRBV7-9,.,CASRKTGAASYNEQFF,TGTGCCAGCAGGAAGACCGGGGCAGCCTCCTACAATGAGCAGTTCTTC
.,TRBJ1-1,TRBV5-1,.,CASSLARWGGETEAFF,TGCGCCAGCAGCTTGGCCCGATGGGGCGGGGAGACTGAAGCTTTCTTT
.,TRBJ2-3,TRBV27,.,CASSPTTDTQYF,TGTGCCAGCAGTCCGACCACAGATACGCAGTATTTT
.,TRBJ2-5,TRBV5-1,.,CASSFRDSQETQYF,TGCGCCAGCAGCTTCCGGGACTCCCAAGAGACCCAGTACTTC
.,TRBJ1-5,TRBV10-3,TRBD1,CAISPGQGSNQPQHF,TGTGCCATCAGCCCCGGACAGGGGAGCAATCAGCCCCAGCATTTT
.,TRBJ2-1,TRBV11-3,.,CASSLGAGNVNEQFF,TGTGCCAGCAGCTTAGGTGCAGGGAATGTAAATGAGCAGTTCTTC
.,TRBJ1-5,TRBV7-2,TRBD1,CASSLRAGGQPQHF,TGTGCCAGCAGCTTAAGGGCAGGGGGTCAGCCCCAGCATTTT
once,TRBJ1-3,TRBV7-6,.,CASSPTDGNTIYF,TGTGCCAGCAGCCCAACGGACGGAAACACCATATATTTT
once,TRBJ1-2,TRBV19,.,CASSRAGTVNYGYTF,TGTGCCAGTAGTCGCGCAGGGACCGTAAACTATGGCTACACCTTC
.,TRBJ2-1,TRBV11-3,.,CASSSSTGGAGYNEQFF,TGTGCCAGCAGCTCCTCAACTGGGGGGGCCGGGTACAATGAGCAGTTCTTC